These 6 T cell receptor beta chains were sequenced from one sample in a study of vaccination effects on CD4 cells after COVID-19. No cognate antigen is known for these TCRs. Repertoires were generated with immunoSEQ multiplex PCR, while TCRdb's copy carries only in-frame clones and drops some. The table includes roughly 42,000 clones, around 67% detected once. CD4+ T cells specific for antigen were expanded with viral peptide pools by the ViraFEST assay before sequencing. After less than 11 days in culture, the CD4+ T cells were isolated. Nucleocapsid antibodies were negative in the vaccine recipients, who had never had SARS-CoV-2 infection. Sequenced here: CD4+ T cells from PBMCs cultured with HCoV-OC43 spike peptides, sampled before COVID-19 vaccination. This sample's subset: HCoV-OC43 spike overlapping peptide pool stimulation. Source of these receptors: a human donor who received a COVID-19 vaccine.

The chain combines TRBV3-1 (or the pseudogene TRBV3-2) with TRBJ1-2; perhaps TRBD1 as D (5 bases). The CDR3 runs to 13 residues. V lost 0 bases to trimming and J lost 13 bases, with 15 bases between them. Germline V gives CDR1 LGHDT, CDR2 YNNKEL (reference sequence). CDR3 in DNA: TGTGCCAGCAGCCAAGATCTGGCAGGGTTGAGCACCTTC. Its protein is CASSQDLAGLSTF.

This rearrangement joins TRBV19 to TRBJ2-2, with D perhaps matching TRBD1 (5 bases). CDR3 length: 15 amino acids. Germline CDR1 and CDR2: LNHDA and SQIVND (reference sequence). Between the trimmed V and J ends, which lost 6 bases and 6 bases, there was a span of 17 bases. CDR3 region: CASRRAGIVSGELFF. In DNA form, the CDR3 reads TGTGCCAGTAGACGGGCAGGGATCGTATCCGGGGAGCTGTTTTTT.

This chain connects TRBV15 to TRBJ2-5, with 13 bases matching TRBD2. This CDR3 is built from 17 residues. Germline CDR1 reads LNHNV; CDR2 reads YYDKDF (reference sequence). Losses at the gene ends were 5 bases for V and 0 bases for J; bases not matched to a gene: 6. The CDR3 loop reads CATSARTSGGYQETQYF. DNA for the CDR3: TGTGCCACCAGCGCCCGGACTAGCGGGGGCTACCAAGAGACCCAGTACTTC.

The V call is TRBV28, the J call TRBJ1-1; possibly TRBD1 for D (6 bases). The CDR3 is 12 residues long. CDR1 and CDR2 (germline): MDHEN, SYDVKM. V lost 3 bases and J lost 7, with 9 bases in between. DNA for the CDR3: TGTGCCAGCAGTTTGGCAGGGGTTGAAGCTTTCTTT. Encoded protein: CASSLAGVEAFF.

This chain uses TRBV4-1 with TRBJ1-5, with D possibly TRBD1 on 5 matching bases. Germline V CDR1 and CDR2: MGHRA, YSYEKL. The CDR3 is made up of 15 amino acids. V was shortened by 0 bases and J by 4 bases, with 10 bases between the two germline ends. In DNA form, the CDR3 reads TGCGCCAGCAGCCAAGAGTCCGGGGGGAATCAGCCCCAGCATTTT. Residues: CASSQESGGNQPQHF.

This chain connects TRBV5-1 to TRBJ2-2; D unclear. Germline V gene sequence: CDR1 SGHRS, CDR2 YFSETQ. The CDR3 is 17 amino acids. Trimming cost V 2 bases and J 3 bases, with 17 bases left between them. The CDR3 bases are TGCGCCAGCAGCTTCAAGAGGTATCGTGGGGACACCGGGGAGCTGTTTTTT. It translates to CASSFKRYRGDTGELFF.